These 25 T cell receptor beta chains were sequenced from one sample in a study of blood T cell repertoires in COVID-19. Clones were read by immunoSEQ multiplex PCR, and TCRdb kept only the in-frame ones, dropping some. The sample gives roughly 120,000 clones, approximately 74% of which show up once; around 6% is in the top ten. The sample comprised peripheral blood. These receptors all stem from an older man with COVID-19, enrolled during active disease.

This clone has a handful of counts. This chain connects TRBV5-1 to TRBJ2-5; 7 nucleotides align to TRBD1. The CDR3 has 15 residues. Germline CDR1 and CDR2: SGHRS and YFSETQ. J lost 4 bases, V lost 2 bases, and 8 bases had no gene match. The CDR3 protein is CASSFAGTEGETQYF. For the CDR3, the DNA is TGCGCCAGCAGCTTCGCCGGGACAGAGGGAGAGACCCAGTACTTC.

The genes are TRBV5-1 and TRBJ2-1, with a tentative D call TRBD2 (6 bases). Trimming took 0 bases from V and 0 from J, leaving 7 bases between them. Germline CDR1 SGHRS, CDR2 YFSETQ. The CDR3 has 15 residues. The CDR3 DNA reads TGCGCCAGCAGCTTGGGACTAGACTCCTACAATGAGCAGTTCTTC. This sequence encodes CASSLGLDSYNEQFF.

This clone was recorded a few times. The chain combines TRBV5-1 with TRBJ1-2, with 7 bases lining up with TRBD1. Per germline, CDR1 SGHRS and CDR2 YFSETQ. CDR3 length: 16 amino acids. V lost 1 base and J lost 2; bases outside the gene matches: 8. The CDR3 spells CASSLPSSTGNYGYTF. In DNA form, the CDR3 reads TGCGCCAGCAGCTTGCCCTCGTCGACAGGGAACTATGGCTACACCTTC.

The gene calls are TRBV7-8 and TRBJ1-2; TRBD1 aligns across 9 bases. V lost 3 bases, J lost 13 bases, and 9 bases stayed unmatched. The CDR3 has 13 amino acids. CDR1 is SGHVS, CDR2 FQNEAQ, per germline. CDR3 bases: TGTGCCAGCAGCTTGGGAGGAGGACAGGGGTCCACCTTC. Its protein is CASSLGGGQGSTF.

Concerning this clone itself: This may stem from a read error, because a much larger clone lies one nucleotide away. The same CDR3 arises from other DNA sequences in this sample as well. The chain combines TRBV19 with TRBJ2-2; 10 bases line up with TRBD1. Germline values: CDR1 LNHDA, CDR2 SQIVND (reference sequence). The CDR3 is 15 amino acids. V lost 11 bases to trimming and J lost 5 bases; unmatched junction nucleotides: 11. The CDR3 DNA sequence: TGTGCCGCCGCGAAGGGACAGGGGAATACCGGGGAGCTGTTTTTT. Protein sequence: CAAAKGQGNTGELFF.

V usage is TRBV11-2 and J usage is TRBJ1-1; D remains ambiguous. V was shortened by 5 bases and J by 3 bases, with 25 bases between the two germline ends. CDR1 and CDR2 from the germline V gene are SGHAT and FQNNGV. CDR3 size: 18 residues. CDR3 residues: CASSHPSWEAGIYTEAFF. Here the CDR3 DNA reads TGTGCCAGCAGCCATCCGTCCTGGGAGGCGGGTATTTACACTGAAGCTTTCTTT.

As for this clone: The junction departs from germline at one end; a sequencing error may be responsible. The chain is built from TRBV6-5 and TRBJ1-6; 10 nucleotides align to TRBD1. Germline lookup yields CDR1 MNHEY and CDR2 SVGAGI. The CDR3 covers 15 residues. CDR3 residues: CASSYGDRGGSPPHF. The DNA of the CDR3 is TGTGCCAGCAGTTACGGGGACAGGGGTGGTTCACCCCCCCACTTT.

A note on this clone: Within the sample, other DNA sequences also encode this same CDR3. For the CDR3, the DNA is TGTGCCAGCAGCCGGACAGGGAGGAATTCACCCCTCCACTTT. Encoded protein: CASSRTGRNSPLHF. The rearrangement uses TRBV2 and TRBJ1-6, with 8 nucleotides matching TRBD1. This CDR3 comprises 14 residues. The V segment lost 6 bases and the J segment 7 bases; nucleotides outside the gene matches: 5. Germline loops: CDR1 SNHLY, CDR2 FYNNEI.

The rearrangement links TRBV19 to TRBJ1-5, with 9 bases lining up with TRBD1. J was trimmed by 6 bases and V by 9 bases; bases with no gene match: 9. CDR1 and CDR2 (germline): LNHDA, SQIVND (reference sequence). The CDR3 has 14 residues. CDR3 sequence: CASQPGQGRQPQHF. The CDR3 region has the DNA TGTGCCAGCCAACCGGGACAGGGACGTCAGCCCCAGCATTTT.

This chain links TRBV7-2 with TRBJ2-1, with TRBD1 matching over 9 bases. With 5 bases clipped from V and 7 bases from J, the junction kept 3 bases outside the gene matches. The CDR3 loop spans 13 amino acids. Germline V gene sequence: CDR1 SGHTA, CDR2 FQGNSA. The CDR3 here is CASSTDRGNEQFF. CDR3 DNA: TGTGCCAGCAGCACGGACAGGGGAAATGAGCAGTTCTTC.

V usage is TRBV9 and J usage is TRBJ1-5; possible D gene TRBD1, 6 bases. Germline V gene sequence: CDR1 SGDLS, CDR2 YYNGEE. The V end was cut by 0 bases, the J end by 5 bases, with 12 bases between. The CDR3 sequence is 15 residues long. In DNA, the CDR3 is TGTGCCAGCAGCGTAGGATCATCAGGGGATCAGCCCCAGCATTTT. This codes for CASSVGSSGDQPQHF.

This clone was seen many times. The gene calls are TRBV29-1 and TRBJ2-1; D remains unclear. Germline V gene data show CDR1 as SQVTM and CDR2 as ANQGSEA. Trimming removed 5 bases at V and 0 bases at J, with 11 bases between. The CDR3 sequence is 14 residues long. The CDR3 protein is CSVRLESSYNEQFF. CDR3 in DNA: TGCAGCGTTAGGTTGGAGAGCTCCTACAATGAGCAGTTCTTC.

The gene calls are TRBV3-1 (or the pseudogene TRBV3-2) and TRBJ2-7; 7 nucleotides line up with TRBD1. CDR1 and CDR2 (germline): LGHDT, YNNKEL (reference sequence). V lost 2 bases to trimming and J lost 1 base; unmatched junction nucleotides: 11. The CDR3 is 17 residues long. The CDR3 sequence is CASSQTTGTATSYEQYF. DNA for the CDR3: TGTGCCAGCAGCCAAACTACCGGGACAGCAACTTCCTACGAGCAGTACTTC.

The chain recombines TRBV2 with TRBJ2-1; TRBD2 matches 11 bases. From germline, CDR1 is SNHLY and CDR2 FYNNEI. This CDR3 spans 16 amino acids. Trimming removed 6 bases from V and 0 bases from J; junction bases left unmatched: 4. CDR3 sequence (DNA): TGTGCCAGCAGCGATACTAGCGGGAGCTCCTACAATGAGCAGTTCTTC. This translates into CASSDTSGSSYNEQFF.

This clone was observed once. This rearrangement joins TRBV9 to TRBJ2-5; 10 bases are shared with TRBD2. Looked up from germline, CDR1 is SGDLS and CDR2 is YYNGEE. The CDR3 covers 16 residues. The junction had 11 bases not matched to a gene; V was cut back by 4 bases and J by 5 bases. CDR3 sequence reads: CASSPSGSGGGETQYF. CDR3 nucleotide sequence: TGTGCCAGCAGCCCTAGCGGGAGTGGGGGCGGGGAGACCCAGTACTTC.

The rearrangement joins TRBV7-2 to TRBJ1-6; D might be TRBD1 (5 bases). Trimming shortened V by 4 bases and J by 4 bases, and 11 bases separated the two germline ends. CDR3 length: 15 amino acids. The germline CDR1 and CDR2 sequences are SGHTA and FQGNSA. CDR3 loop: CASSSGGRYNSPLHF. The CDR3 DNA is TGTGCCAGCAGCTCGGGGGGACGGTATAATTCACCCCTCCACTTT.

This CDR3 is CASSLANRGREQYF. The CDR3 nucleotides read TGCGCCAGCAGCTTGGCGAACAGGGGCAGGGAGCAGTACTTC. The chain is built from TRBV5-1 and TRBJ2-7; 7 positions match TRBD1. With V trimmed by 0 bases and J by 7 bases, 7 bases remained unmatched. The CDR3 runs to 14 residues. CDR1 SGHRS and CDR2 YFSETQ come from the germline V gene.

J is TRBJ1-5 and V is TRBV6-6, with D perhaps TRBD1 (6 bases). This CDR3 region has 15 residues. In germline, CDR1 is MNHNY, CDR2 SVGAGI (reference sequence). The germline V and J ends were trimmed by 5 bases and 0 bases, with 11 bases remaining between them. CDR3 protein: CASSPGQYSNQPQHF. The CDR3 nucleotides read TGTGCCAGCAGTCCCGGACAGTATAGCAATCAGCCCCAGCATTTT.

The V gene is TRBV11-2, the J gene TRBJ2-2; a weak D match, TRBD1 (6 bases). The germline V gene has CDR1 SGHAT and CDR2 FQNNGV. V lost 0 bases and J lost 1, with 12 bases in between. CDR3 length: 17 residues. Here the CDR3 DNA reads TGTGCCAGCAGCTTAGATTACAGGGATCGGAACACCGGGGAGCTGTTTTTT. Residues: CASSLDYRDRNTGELFF.

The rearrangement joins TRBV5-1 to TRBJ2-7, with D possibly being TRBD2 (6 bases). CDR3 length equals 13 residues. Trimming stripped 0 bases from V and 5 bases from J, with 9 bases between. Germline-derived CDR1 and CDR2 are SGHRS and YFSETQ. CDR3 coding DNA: TGCGCCAGCAGCTTGGCCTGGGGGGACGAGCAGTACTTC. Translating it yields CASSLAWGDEQYF.

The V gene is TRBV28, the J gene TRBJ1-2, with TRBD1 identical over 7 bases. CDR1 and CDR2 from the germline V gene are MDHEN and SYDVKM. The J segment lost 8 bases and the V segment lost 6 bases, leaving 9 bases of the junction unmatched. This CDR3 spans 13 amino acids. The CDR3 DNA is TGTGCCAGCAGGGCCACAGGGGAACACGGCTACACCTTC. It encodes CASRATGEHGYTF.

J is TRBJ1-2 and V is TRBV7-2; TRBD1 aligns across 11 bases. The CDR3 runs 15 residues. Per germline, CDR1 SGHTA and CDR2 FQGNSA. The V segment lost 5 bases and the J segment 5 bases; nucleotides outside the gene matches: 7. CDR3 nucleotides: TGTGCCAGCAGCCCTCGGACAGGGGGCAGATATGGCTACACCTTC. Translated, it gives CASSPRTGGRYGYTF. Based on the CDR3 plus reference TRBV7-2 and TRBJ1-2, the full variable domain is GAGVSQSPSNKVTEKGKDVELRCDPISGHTALYWYRQSLGQGLEFLIYFQGNSAPDKSGLPSDRFSAERTGGSVSTLTIQRTQQEDSAVYLCASSPRTGGRYGYTFGSGTRLTVV.

The CDR3 nucleotides read TGTGCCAGCAGCTTGGTACTAGCGGGAGTAAATGAGCAGTTCTTC. Translation gives CASSLVLAGVNEQFF. The rearrangement joins TRBV5-5 to TRBJ2-1; 11 bases are a match to TRBD2. CDR3 length equals 15 residues. Germline CDR1 reads SGHKS; CDR2 reads YYEKEE (reference sequence). V lost 0 bases and J lost 7; bases outside the gene matches: 3.

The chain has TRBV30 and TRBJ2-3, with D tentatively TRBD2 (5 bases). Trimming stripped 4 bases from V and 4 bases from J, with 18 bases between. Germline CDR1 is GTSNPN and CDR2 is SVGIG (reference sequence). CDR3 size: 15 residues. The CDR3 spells CAWIPLAGGPDTQYF. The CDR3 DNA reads TGTGCCTGGATTCCACTCGCCGGAGGACCAGATACGCAGTATTTT.

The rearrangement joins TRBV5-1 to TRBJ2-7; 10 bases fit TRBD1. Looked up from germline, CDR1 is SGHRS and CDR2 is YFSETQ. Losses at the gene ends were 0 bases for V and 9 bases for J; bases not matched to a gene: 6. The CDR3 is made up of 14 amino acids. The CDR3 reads CASSLGGTGATQYF. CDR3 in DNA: TGCGCCAGCAGCTTGGGGGGGACAGGGGCGACGCAGTACTTC.